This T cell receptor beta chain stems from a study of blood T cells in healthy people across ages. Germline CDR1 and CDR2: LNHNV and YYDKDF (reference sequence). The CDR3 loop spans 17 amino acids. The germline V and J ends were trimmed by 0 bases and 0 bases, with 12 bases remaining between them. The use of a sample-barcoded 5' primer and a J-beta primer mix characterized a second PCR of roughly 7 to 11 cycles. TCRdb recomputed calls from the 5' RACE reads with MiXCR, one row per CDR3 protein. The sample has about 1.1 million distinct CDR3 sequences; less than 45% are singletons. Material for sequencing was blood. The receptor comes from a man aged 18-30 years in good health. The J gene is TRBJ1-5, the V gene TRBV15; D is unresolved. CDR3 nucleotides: TGTGCCACCAGCAGAGACCGGGCAGCCTATAGCAATCAGCCCCAGCATTTT. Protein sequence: CATSRDRAAYSNQPQHF.